This TCR beta chain was identified in a study of identifying expanded T cells in peripheral blood. The V end was cut by 0 bases, the J end by 4 bases, with 21 bases between. Germline-derived CDR1 and CDR2 are SGDLS and YYNGEE. The CDR3 covers 18 residues. Measured with immunoSEQ multiplex PCR; TCRdb has only the in-frame clones, and not every one. The sample has tens of thousands of clones, over 80% seen once. The receptor comes from a person between 18 and 70 years old in good health. This rearrangement joins TRBV9 to TRBJ2-3; tentatively, D is TRBD2 (5 bases). Sequencing was done on a sample of blood. CDR3 loop: CASSVAGVDFGQADTQYF. The DNA of the CDR3 is TGTGCCAGCAGCGTAGCTGGGGTGGACTTCGGGCAGGCAGATACGCAGTATTTT. Complete variable domain (other parts from reference TRBV9 and TRBJ2-3): DSGVTQTPKHLITATGQRVTLRCSPRSGDLSVYWYQQSLDQGLQFLIQYYNGEERAKGNILERFSAQQFPDLHSELNLSSLELGDSALYFCASSVAGVDFGQADTQYFGPGTRLTVL.